Listed below are T cell receptor beta chains from one sample, sequenced in a study of response to subunit inactivated influenza vaccine. TCRdb analysed the RT-PCR reads with MiXCR anew, one entry per CDR3 protein. The sample has a few hundred thousand distinct CDR3 sequences; approximately 15% are singletons. The specimen comprised PBMCs from blood, sampled about 12 days after vaccination. Source of these receptors: a man between 50 and 59 years old who received an inactivated influenza vaccine. The CDR3 runs from the conserved cysteine through the conserved F or W. The order of the fields is J gene, clone size, D gene, V gene, CDR3 DNA, CDR3 protein. D genes are given only for firm matches. Not every row has a clone size; where given, it reads once, few, many or a size class.

TRBJ2-1,NA,NA,TRBV24-1,TGTGCCACCAGTGTCGCGGCCAGCTCCTACAATGAGCAGTTCTTC,CATSVAASSYNEQFF
TRBJ2-4,few,TRBD2,TRBV7-2,TGTGCCAGCAGCTTAGTCCGACTAGCGGGAGCCCAAAACATTCAGTACTTC,CASSLVRLAGAQNIQYF
TRBJ2-3,NA,NA,TRBV6-5,TGTGCCAGCATTACCCCGGGGACAGATACGCAGTATTTT,CASITPGTDTQYF
TRBJ2-2,few,TRBD2,TRBV4-3,TGCGCCGTCGGGGGGATGAACACCGGGGAGCTGTTTTTT,CAVGGMNTGELFF
TRBJ2-7,NA,TRBD2,TRBV5-1,TGCGCCAGCAGAGTCCCTAGCGGGACCGCCGACGAGCAGTACTTC,CASRVPSGTADEQYF
TRBJ1-2,few,NA,TRBV12-3/TRBV12-4,TGTGCCAGCAGTCGGAGGGGGAGCTATGGCTACACCTTC,CASSRRGSYGYTF
TRBJ1-3,NA,TRBD1,TRBV12-3/TRBV12-4,TGTGCCAGCAGCTCGACAGGGACCACCATATATTTT,CASSSTGTTIYF
TRBJ2-1,NA,NA,TRBV18,TGTGCCAGCTCACCAGGGTGGGGCTCCTACAATGAGCAGTTCTTC,CASSPGWGSYNEQFF
TRBJ2-2,NA,NA,TRBV12-3/TRBV12-4,TGTGCCAGCAGCTCTAGCTATGCCGGGGAGCTGTTTTTT,CASSSSYAGELFF
TRBJ2-7,few,NA,TRBV7-8,TGTGCCAGCAGCTTACCCCCTCATCCGGTCGAGCAGTACTTC,CASSLPPHPVEQYF
TRBJ2-1,NA,NA,TRBV7-9,TGTGCCAGCAGGAGGGGACTGCGGAATGAGCAGTTCTTC,CASRRGLRNEQFF
TRBJ1-1,many,TRBD1,TRBV29-1,TGCAGCGTTGACGGACAGGGATCGGCTTTCTTT,CSVDGQGSAFF
TRBJ2-3,many,TRBD1,TRBV5-1,TGCGCCAGCAGGCTGGACAGGGGGTTCACAGATACGCAGTATTTT,CASRLDRGFTDTQYF
TRBJ1-1,NA,TRBD1,TRBV5-1,TGCGCCAGCAGCTGGACAGGCTGGAACACTGAAGCTTTCTTT,CASSWTGWNTEAFF
TRBJ1-6,few,NA,TRBV20-1,TGCAGTGCTAGGCCCGTTGCGGTTGATAATTCACCCCTCCACTTT,CSARPVAVDNSPLHF
TRBJ1-2,few,TRBD1,TRBV12-3/TRBV12-4,TGTGCCAGCGGATACAGGGGGCGAGATGGCTACACCTTC,CASGYRGRDGYTF
TRBJ2-7,NA,NA,TRBV29-1,TGCAGCGTTGGATGGGACACCTACGAGCAGTACTTC,CSVGWDTYEQYF
TRBJ2-2,few,NA,TRBV12-3/TRBV12-4,TGTGCCAGCAGTTTACGAAACTGGCGGGACACCGGGGAGCTGTTTTTT,CASSLRNWRDTGELFF
TRBJ1-5,NA,NA,TRBV30,TGTGCCTGGACTTGGGGGCGAAATCAGCCCCAGCATTTT,CAWTWGRNQPQHF
TRBJ2-2,few,TRBD2,TRBV11-2,TGTGCCAGCAGCCTTAGACTAGCGGGAGTTAACACCGGGGAGCTGTTTTTT,CASSLRLAGVNTGELFF
TRBJ1-6,NA,NA,TRBV4-3,TGCGCCAGCAGCCAAGAGGCAGGGCATAATTCACCCCTCCACTTT,CASSQEAGHNSPLHF
TRBJ2-3,NA,NA,TRBV11-2,TGTGCCAGCAGGGGTACTTGGGGGTTTAGCACAGATACGCAGTATTTT,CASRGTWGFSTDTQYF
TRBJ2-5,NA,NA,TRBV18,TGTGCCAGCTCCCAACAGGCGACAGAGACCCAGTACTTC,CASSQQATETQYF
TRBJ1-6,NA,TRBD1,TRBV3-1,TGTGCCAGCAGCCAAGCGGACAGGAATTCACCCCTCCACTTT,CASSQADRNSPLHF
TRBJ2-3,NA,TRBD1,TRBV2,TGTGCCATAAGACGACAGGGCGAAGGAGATACGCAGTATTTT,CAIRRQGEGDTQYF
TRBJ2-1,few,NA,TRBV7-9,TGTGCCAGCAGGACAGGTTTCGGAGAGCAGTTCTTC,CASRTGFGEQFF
TRBJ1-3,many,NA,TRBV5-1,TGCGCCAGCAGCTTGGGGGCAGGGCCTTCCTCTGGAAACACCATATATTTT,CASSLGAGPSSGNTIYF
TRBJ2-3,NA,TRBD2,TRBV30,TGTGCCTGGATGGGGGTTAGCGGGAGAAAGGCAGATACGCAGTATTTT,CAWMGVSGRKADTQYF
TRBJ2-7,few,TRBD2,TRBV13,TGTGCCAGCAGCAACAGCGGGAACTCCTACGAGCAGTACTTC,CASSNSGNSYEQYF
TRBJ2-5,many,NA,TRBV11-2,TGTGCCAGCAGCTTAGCTCTAGGCGTCCCCGAGACCCAGTACTTC,CASSLALGVPETQYF
TRBJ2-3,NA,TRBD1,TRBV2,TGTGCCAGTCGGGTCGGGACAGGGGGCGTCGATACGCAGTATTTT,CASRVGTGGVDTQYF
TRBJ2-7,NA,TRBD2,TRBV20-1,TGCAGTGCTAGAGATTCGGAGACTAGCGGGAGAGTCGAGCAGTACTTC,CSARDSETSGRVEQYF
TRBJ2-1,NA,NA,TRBV12-3/TRBV12-4,TGTGCCAGCAGTTCCAGGGGGAGCGGGAGTTCACAGTTCTTC,CASSSRGSGSSQFF
TRBJ2-3,NA,NA,TRBV20-1,TGCAGTGCTAGAGAAGACAACACAGATACGCAGTATTTT,CSAREDNTDTQYF
TRBJ1-5,few,TRBD1,TRBV12-3/TRBV12-4,TGTGCCAGCAGCAGCAGACAGGGAAGCAATCAGCCCCAGCATTTT,CASSSRQGSNQPQHF
TRBJ1-4,NA,TRBD1,TRBV27,TGTGCCAGCAGTTGGGACAGGGCACGTGAAAAACTGTTTTTT,CASSWDRAREKLFF
TRBJ2-7,NA,TRBD1,TRBV11-2,TGTGCCAGCAGCTTAGAGCGGGACAGGGGTGAATACTTC,CASSLERDRGEYF
TRBJ2-5,NA,NA,TRBV12-3/TRBV12-4,TGTGCCAGCTCCCCAGCCCGGGGCGAGAGACAAGAGACCCAGTACTTC,CASSPARGERQETQYF